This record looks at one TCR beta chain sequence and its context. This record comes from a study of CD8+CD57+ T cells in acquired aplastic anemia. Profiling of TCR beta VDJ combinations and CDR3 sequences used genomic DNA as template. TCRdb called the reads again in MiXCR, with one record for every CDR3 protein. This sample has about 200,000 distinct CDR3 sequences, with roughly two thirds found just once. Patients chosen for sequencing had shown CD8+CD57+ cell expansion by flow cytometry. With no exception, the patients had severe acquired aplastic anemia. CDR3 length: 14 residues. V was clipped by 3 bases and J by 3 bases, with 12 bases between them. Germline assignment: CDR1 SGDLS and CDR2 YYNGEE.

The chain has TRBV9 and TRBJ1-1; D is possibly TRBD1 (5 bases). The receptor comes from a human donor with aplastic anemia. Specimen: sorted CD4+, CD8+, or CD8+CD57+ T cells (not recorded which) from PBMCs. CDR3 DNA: TGTGCCAGCAGCGCGTGGGGGGGTGACACTGAAGCTTTCTTT. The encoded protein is CASSAWGGDTEAFF.